The TCR beta chain described here comes from a study of OX40 agonist ivuxolimab in advanced cancers. Study information: People in dose escalation had one of these cancers: hepatocellular carcinoma, melanoma, renal cell or head and neck cancer.

General observations from the study: Which antigen the expanded peripheral T cells recognized is unknown.

Using immunoSEQ multiplex PCR, the repertoire was profiled, and TCRdb retains in-frame clones only, with some absent. The repertoire consists of roughly 80,000 clones, with around four fifths occurring once and the leading ten covering around 2%. Turning to this clone: Its cognate antigen is unknown.

The source is an adult with an advanced solid tumor such as melanoma, head and neck, liver or kidney cancer. Sequenced here: CD4+ or CD8+ T cells sorted from blood, sampled in a trial of the OX40 agonist ivuxolimab.

The CDR3 region is CASSFAGQGQTNEQFF. The CDR3 nucleotides read TGTGCCAGCTCATTCGCGGGGCAGGGACAAACCAATGAGCAGTTCTTC. The chain joins TRBV18 to TRBJ2-1; perhaps D is TRBD1 or TRBD2 (6 bases each). CDR1 is KGHSH and CDR2 is LQKENI in the germline V gene. V shed 5 bases and J shed 6 bases, with 20 bases lying between them. This CDR3 region has 16 residues. Using reference TRBV18 and TRBJ2-1 for the parts outside the CDR3, the full variable domain is NAGVMQNPRHLVRRRGQEARLRCSPMKGHSHVYWYRQLPEEGLKFMVYLQKENIIDESGMPKERFSAEFPKEGPSILRIQQVVRGDSAAYFCASSFAGQGQTNEQFFGPGTRLTVL.